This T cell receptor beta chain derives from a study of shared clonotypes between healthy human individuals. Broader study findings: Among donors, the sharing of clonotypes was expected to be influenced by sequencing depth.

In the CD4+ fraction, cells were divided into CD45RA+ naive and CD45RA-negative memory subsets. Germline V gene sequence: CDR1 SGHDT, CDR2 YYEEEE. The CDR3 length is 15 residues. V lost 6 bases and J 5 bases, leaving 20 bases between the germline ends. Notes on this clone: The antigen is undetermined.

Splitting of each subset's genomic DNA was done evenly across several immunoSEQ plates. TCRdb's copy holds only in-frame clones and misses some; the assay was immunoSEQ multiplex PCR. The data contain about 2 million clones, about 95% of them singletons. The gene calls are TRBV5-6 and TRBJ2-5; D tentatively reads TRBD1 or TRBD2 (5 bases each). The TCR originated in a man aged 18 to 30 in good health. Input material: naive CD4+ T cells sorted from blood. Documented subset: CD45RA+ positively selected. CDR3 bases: TGTGCCAGCAACCCCGTGAGGGGTCTCGTCGAGACCCAGTACTTC. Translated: CASNPVRGLVETQYF. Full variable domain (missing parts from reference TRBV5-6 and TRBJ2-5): DAGVTQSPTHLIKTRGQQVTLRCSPKSGHDTVSWYQQALGQGPQFIFQYYEEEERQRGNFPDRFSGHQFPNYSSELNVNALLLGDSALYLCASNPVRGLVETQYFGPGTRLLVL.